This T cell receptor beta chain was captured in a study of blood T cell repertoires in COVID-19. Study summary: Material from acute and convalescent COVID-19 was sourced from the United States, Italy and Spain.

Some clones are missing from TCRdb's copy, which holds only in-frame ones; the method was immunoSEQ multiplex PCR. In the table there are fewer than 30,000 clones, 85% to 95% of which are singletons. This CDR3 comprises 16 residues. Germline loops: CDR1 MNHEY, CDR2 SVGAGI. V was trimmed by 0 bases and J by 2 bases, leaving 11 bases between them. The clonotype comes from a woman aged 70 to 79 with COVID-19, enrolled during active disease. The chain has TRBV6-5 and TRBJ1-5, with D maybe TRBD1 (5 bases). Source material: peripheral blood. The CDR3 bases are TGTGCCAGCAGTTACTCCGGGACTAAGGGCAATCAGCCCCAGCATTTT. This encodes CASSYSGTKGNQPQHF.